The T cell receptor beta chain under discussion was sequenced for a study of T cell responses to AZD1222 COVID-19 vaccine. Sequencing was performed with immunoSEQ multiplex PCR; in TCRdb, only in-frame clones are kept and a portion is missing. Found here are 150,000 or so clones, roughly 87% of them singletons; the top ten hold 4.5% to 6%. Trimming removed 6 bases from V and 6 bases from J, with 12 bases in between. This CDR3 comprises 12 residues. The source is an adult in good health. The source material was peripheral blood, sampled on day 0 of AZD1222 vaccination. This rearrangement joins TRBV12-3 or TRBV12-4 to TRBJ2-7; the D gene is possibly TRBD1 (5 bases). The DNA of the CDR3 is TGTGCCAGCAGGGGGCAGTACAGCGAGCAGTACTTC. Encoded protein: CASRGQYSEQYF.